What follows are 23 T cell receptor beta chains derived from one specimen sequenced in a study of T cell repertoires in cytomegalovirus infection. TCRdb reprocessed the reads with MiXCR, giving one entry per CDR3 protein. This sample carries about 340,000 distinct CDR3 sequences, 29% of them seen once, and the ten largest clones take around 20%. No antigen has been assigned to these receptors. The sample here was cultured PBMCs, taken from culture after CMV antigen stimulation. These receptors all stem from a human donor in good health (CMV status not recorded). Some clones in this sample may be carry-over from other donors' samples.

The V call is TRBV2, the J call TRBJ1-1; no definite D call. CDR3 size: 13 residues. V lost 6 bases, J lost 1 base, and 9 bases lay in between. Germline V gene lookup returns CDR1 SNHLY and CDR2 FYNNEI. CDR3: CASSADGNTEAFF. Written as DNA, the CDR3 is TGTGCCAGCAGCGCGGACGGGAACACTGAAGCTTTCTTT.

There are many counts of this clonotype. The V call is TRBV4-1, the J call TRBJ2-3, with D maybe TRBD2 (5 bases). Trimming left V 4 bases short and J 8 bases short, with 13 bases between. The CDR3 extends over 13 amino acids. Per germline, CDR1 MGHRA and CDR2 YSYEKL. The CDR3 bases are TGCGCCAGCAGCCCAGAAACTAGTTCTACGCAGTATTTT. It specifies CASSPETSSTQYF.

The J gene is TRBJ2-1, the V gene TRBV27; unclear D gene. The ends were cut back, 1 base at V and 11 bases at J, with 6 bases in the middle. The CDR3 has 11 residues. CDR1 is MNHEY and CDR2 is SMNVEV in the germline V gene (reference sequence). CDR3 amino acids: CASSLFHKQFF. The CDR3 DNA sequence: TGTGCCAGCAGTTTATTTCATAAGCAGTTCTTC.

This clonotype was picked up a small number of times. CDR3 bases: TGTGCCAGCAGCCCGGCGGCGACAGGGGTTCATTCACCCCTCCACTTT. It specifies CASSPAATGVHSPLHF. The chain carries TRBV5-5 and TRBJ1-6; 8 bases match TRBD1. The V segment lost 4 bases and the J segment 8 bases; nucleotides outside the gene matches: 11. This CDR3 has 16 amino acids. Germline V CDR1 and CDR2: SGHKS, YYEKEE (reference sequence). The complete variable domain, with remaining parts taken from reference TRBV5-5 and TRBJ1-6, reads DAGVTQSPTHLIKTRGQQVTLRCSPISGHKSVSWYQQVLGQGPQFIFQYYEKEERGRGNFPDRFSARQFPNYSSELNVNALLLGDSALYLCASSPAATGVHSPLHFGNGTRLTVT.

The genes are TRBV14 and TRBJ2-7; 12 positions agree with TRBD1. J was trimmed by 4 bases and V by 3 bases; bases with no gene match: 10. In germline, CDR1 is SGHDN, CDR2 FVKESK. The CDR3 totals 17 residues. The CDR3 bases are TGTGCCAGCAGCCAGAGAATGGGACAGGGGGCGGTTTACGAGCAGTACTTC. This codes for CASSQRMGQGAVYEQYF.

This clonotype was counted ten times or more. This chain uses TRBV7-8 with TRBJ1-5; D is undetermined. The CDR3 extends over 14 amino acids. The germline V gene encodes CDR1 SGHVS and CDR2 FQNEAQ. V shed 3 bases and J shed 1 base, with 7 bases lying between them. CDR3 protein: CASSFLGSNQPQHF. DNA for the CDR3: TGTGCCAGCAGCTTTCTTGGAAGCAATCAGCCCCAGCATTTT.

This clonotype was picked up a small number of times. The gene calls are TRBV19 and TRBJ1-1, with D perhaps matching TRBD1 (5 bases). Germline V gene lookup returns CDR1 LNHDA and CDR2 SQIVND (reference sequence). Trimming removed 4 bases at V and 8 bases at J, with 17 bases between. The CDR3 is 14 amino acids. CDR3 residues: CASSTRGPGVEAFF. CDR3 in DNA: TGTGCCAGTAGTACTCGGGGACCCGGGGTGGAAGCTTTCTTT.

J is TRBJ2-1 and V is TRBV19; D is ambiguous. V was shortened by 0 bases and J by 13 bases, with 7 bases between the two germline ends. CDR3 length equals 11 residues. Germline-derived CDR1 and CDR2 are LNHDA and SQIVND (reference sequence). CDR3 bases: TGTGCCAGTAGTATAGATCGCCGCCAGTTCTTC. It yields the protein CASSIDRRQFF.

The rearrangement links TRBV7-9 to TRBJ2-5; 7 bases agree with TRBD2. V shed 4 bases and J 9 bases; nucleotides not matched to a gene: 20. CDR3 length equals 17 residues. Germline values: CDR1 SEHNR, CDR2 FQNEAQ (reference sequence). The CDR3 protein is CASSSPFREALLRAQYF. CDR3 DNA sequence: TGTGCCAGCAGCTCTCCCTTCCGGGAGGCCCTCCTAAGGGCCCAGTACTTC. The variable domain in full, completed from reference TRBV7-9 and TRBJ2-5, reads DTGVSQNPRHKITKRGQNVTFRCDPISEHNRLYWYRQTLGQGPEFLTYFQNEAQLEKSRLLSDRFSAERPKGSFSTLEIQRTEQGDSAMYLCASSSPFREALLRAQYFGPGTRLLVL.

At least ten counts were recorded for this clonotype. The rearrangement uses TRBV4-2 and TRBJ2-1; D is ambiguous. This CDR3 spans 13 amino acids. V lost 0 bases and J 9 bases, leaving 9 bases between the germline ends. Germline V lookup: CDR1 LGHNA, CDR2 YNFKEQ. CDR3: CASSQDLSGEQFF. CDR3 in DNA: TGTGCCAGCAGCCAAGATCTGTCTGGTGAGCAGTTCTTC.

The chain carries TRBV12-3 or TRBV12-4 and TRBJ1-3; D call uncertain. V shed 6 bases and J shed 1 base, with 13 bases lying between them. There are 15 residues in the CDR3. The chain's CDR3 is CASRNSETSGNTIYF. The DNA for the CDR3 is TGTGCCAGCAGAAACAGTGAGACTTCTGGAAACACCATATATTTT.

This clonotype was seen a handful of times. This sequence joins TRBV7-9 and TRBJ2-7; possible D gene TRBD2, 5 bases. The CDR3 totals 17 residues. Deletions cut 6 bases from V and 2 bases from J, with 23 bases between. Per the germline V gene, CDR1 is SEHNR and CDR2 is FQNEAQ (reference sequence). The CDR3 nucleotides are TGTGCCAGCAGTAAAAGAGTGCGGGCAAACAGCCCCTACGAGCAGTACTTC. Amino acid sequence: CASSKRVRANSPYEQYF. Complete variable domain (other parts from reference TRBV7-9 and TRBJ2-7): DTGVSQNPRHKITKRGQNVTFRCDPISEHNRLYWYRQTLGQGPEFLTYFQNEAQLEKSRLLSDRFSAERPKGSFSTLEIQRTEQGDSAMYLCASSKRVRANSPYEQYFGPGTRLTVT.

This clonotype has a handful of counts. V gene TRBV19 combines with J gene TRBJ2-2, with D tentatively TRBD2 (7 bases). Trimming cost V 7 bases and J 5 bases, with 23 bases left between them. Germline CDR1 is LNHDA and CDR2 is SQIVND (reference sequence). The length of the CDR3 is 17 residues. CDR3 nucleotide sequence: TGTGCCAGTACCGTAGGGGGACTCGTGGGAGGGACCGGGGAGCTGTTTTTT. It encodes CASTVGGLVGGTGELFF.

The genes are TRBV7-2 and TRBJ2-5, with 8 positions matching TRBD2. V lost 4 bases to trimming and J lost 5 bases; unmatched junction nucleotides: 9. Germline CDR1 and CDR2: SGHTA and FQGNSA. CDR3 size: 15 residues. This CDR3 reads CASSSGLADLETQYF. The CDR3 nucleotides are TGTGCCAGCAGCTCCGGACTAGCAGATCTGGAGACCCAGTACTTC.

This clonotype has only a few counts. The V and J genes are TRBV7-2 and TRBJ2-1; 15 nucleotides agree with TRBD2. This CDR3 region has 17 residues. Germline CDR1 reads SGHTA; CDR2 reads FQGNSA. V trimming: 5 bases; J trimming: 4 bases; junction bases outside the gene matches: 6. CDR3 coding DNA: TGTGCCAGCAGCGGGGGGACTAGCGGGGGGTTTTACAATGAGCAGTTCTTC. Translated: CASSGGTSGGFYNEQFF.

This chain joins TRBV3-1 and TRBJ2-2; 9 bases line up with TRBD2. V shed 2 bases and J 3 bases; nucleotides not matched to a gene: 1. The CDR3 length is 15 residues. Germline CDR1 LGHDT, CDR2 YNNKEL (reference sequence). The CDR3, as DNA: TGTGCCAGCAGCCAACGACTAGCGGACACCGGGGAGCTGTTTTTT. Translating gives CASSQRLADTGELFF.

This clonotype has just a few counts. V usage is TRBV24-1 and J usage is TRBJ2-7, with D possibly TRBD1 on 5 matching bases. The CDR3 is made up of 13 amino acids. From germline, CDR1 is KGHDR and CDR2 SFDVKD. The V and J ends lost 1 base and 5 bases respectively, with 8 bases between them. CDR3 DNA: TGTGCCACCAGTGATTTTATAGGGGACGAGCAGTACTTC. Its protein product is CATSDFIGDEQYF.

The V and J genes are TRBV5-1 and TRBJ2-5; no firm D call. The CDR3 loop spans 13 amino acids. Germline CDR1 is SGHRS and CDR2 is YFSETQ. V lost 3 bases to trimming and J lost 5 bases, with 11 bases between them. CDR3 coding DNA: TGCGCCAGCAGCTATGGGTCGGGCGAGACCCAGTACTTC. It is translated as CASSYGSGETQYF.

The chain joins TRBV10-3 to TRBJ1-2, with D possibly matching TRBD1 (6 bases). Trimming removed 0 bases from V and 3 bases from J, with 8 bases in between. The length of the CDR3 is 14 residues. CDR1 is ENHRY, CDR2 SYGVKD, per germline. This CDR3 reads CAISESSGDYGYTF. The CDR3 bases are TGTGCCATCAGTGAGTCGTCAGGGGACTATGGCTACACCTTC.

This clonotype came up a few times. The chain combines TRBV5-1 with TRBJ1-5; TRBD1 matches at 9 bases. Unmatched junction bases numbered 4, after V lost 0 bases and J lost 6 bases. The CDR3 loop spans 15 amino acids. The germline V gene has CDR1 SGHRS and CDR2 YFSETQ. The DNA for the CDR3 is TGCGCCAGCAGCTTGGAAGGACAGGGGAGTCAGCCCCAGCATTTT. Amino acids: CASSLEGQGSQPQHF. Together with reference TRBV5-1 and TRBJ1-5, the CDR3 gives the full variable domain: KAGVTQTPRYLIKTRGQQVTLSCSPISGHRSVSWYQQTPGQGLQFLFEYFSETQRNKGNFPGRFSGRQFSNSRSEMNVSTLELGDSALYLCASSLEGQGSQPQHFGDGTRLSIL.

This clonotype was seen more than once but under ten times. The chain carries TRBV11-2 and TRBJ2-1, with D possibly being TRBD2 (7 bases). V lost 1 base, J lost 4 bases, and 14 bases lay in between. This CDR3 comprises 16 residues. The germline CDR1 and CDR2 sequences are SGHAT and FQNNGV. The CDR3 region has the DNA TGTGCCAGCAGCTTAGGAGGCGGGGGACAATACAATGAGCAGTTCTTC. Its translation: CASSLGGGGQYNEQFF.

This chain connects TRBV5-6 to TRBJ1-1, with unresolved D. Germline loops: CDR1 SGHDT, CDR2 YYEEEE. This CDR3 has 13 amino acids. V lost 2 bases and J 5 bases, leaving 10 bases between the germline ends. The CDR3 DNA reads as TGTGCCAGCAGCTTACCTTACGGAACTGAAGCTTTCTTT. It yields the protein CASSLPYGTEAFF.

DNA of the CDR3: TGCAGTGCTAAAGTCTTGGGACAGGCGACCTATGGCTACACCTTC. Translation gives CSAKVLGQATYGYTF. This sequence joins TRBV20-1 and TRBJ1-2; TRBD1 matches 8 bases. V shed 4 bases, J shed 4 bases, and the junction held 11 bases outside the gene matches. This CDR3 contains 15 residues. Per germline, CDR1 DFQATT and CDR2 SNEGSKA (reference sequence).